This T cell receptor beta chain was identified during a study of response to subunit inactivated influenza vaccine. The CDR3 covers 13 residues. The V and J ends lost 5 bases and 10 bases respectively, with 15 bases between them. TCRdb fed the RT-PCR reads into MiXCR, producing one record per CDR3 protein. Among about 570,000 distinct CDR3 sequences listed, approximately 10% were seen once. The sample was also linked to a second study, of T cells expressing NK-cell markers. That source adds: UMIs accompanied the 5'RACE template switching by which TCR beta cDNA was made. The study drew TCR beta repertoires from sorted CD3+CD56+NKG2C+, CD3+CD56+NKG2C- and CD3+CD56-NKG2C+ T cells. The CD3+CD56-NKG2C+ fraction of a few donors was also led by these clonotypes.

The chain links TRBV12-3 or TRBV12-4 to TRBJ2-1; TRBD1 might be the D (6 bases). This sequence was found in a man aged 50-60 years who received an inactivated influenza vaccine. Here the sequenced sample was PBMCs from blood, taken on the day of vaccination. The CDR3 reads CASSDRQVGEQFF. CDR3 nucleotide sequence: TGTGCCAGCAGTGACAGACAGGTCGGGGAGCAGTTCTTC.